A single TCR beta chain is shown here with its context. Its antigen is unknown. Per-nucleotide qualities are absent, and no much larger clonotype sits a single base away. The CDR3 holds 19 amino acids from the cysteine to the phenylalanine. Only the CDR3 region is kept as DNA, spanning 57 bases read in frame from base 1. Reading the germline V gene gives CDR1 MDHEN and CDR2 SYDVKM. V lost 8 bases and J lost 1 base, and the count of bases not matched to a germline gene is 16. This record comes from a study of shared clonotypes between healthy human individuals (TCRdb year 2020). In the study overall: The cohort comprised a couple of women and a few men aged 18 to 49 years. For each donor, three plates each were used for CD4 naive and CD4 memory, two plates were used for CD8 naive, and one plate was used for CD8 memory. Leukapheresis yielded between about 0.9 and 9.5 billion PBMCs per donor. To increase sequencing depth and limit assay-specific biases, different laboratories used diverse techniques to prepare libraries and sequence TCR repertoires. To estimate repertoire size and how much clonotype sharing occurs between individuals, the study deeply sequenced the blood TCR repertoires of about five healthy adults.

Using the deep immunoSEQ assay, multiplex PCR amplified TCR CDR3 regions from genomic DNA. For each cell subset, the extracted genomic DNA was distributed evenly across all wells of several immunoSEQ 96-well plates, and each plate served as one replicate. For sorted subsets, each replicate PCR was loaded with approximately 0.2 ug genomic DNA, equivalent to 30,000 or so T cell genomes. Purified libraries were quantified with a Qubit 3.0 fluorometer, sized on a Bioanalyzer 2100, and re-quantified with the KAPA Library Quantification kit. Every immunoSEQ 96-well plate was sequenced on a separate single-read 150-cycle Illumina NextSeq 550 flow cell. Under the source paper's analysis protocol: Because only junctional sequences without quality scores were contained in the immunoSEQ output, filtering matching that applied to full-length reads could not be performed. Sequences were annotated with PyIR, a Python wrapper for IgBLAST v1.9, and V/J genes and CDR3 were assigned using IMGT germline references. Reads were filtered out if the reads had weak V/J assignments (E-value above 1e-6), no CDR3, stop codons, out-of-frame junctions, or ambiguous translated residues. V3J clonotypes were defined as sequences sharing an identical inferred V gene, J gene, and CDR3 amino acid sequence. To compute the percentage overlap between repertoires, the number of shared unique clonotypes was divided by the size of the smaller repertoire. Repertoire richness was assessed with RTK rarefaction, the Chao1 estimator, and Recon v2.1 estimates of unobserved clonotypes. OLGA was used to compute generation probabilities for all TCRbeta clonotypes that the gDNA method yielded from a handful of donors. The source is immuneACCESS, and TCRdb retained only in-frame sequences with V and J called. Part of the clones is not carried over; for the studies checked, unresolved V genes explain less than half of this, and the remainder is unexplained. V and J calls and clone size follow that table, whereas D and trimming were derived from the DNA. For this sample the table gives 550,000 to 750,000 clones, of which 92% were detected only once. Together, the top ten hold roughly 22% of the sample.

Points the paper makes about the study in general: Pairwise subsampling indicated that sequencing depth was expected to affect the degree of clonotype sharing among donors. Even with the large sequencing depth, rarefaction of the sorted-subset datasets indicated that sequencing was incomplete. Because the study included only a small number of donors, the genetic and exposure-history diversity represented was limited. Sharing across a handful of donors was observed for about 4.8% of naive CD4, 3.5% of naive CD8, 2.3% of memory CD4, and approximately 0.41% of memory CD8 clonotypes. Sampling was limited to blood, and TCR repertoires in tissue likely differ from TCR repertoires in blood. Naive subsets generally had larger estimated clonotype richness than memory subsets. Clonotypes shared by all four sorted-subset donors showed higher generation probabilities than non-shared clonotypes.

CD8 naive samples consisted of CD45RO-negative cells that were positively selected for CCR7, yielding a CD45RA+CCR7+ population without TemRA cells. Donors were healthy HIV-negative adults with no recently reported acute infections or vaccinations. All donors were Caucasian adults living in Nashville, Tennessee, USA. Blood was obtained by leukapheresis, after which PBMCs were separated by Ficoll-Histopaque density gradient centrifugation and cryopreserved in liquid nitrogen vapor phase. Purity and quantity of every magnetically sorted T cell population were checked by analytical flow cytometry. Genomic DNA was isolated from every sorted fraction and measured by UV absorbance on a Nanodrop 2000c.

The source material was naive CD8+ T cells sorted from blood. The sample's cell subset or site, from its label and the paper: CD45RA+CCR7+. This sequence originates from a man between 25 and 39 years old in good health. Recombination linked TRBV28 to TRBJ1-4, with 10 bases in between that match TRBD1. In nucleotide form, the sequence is TGTGCCAGCGGACTCGAAGGGACAGGGGTGGATCTAACTAATGAAAAACTGTTTTTT. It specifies CASGLEGTGVDLTNEKLFF.